This T cell receptor (beta chain) was found in a study of blood T cell repertoires in COVID-19. Study as a whole: Italy, Spain and the United States were the sources of the convalescent and acute COVID-19 samples. Nucleic acid was either cDNA or gDNA, and it came from T cells, B-cell-depleted T cells, or PBMCs.

Per the original data handling: Amplification from reference gene primers served as the basis for estimated nucleated cell counts. Profiled with immunoSEQ multiplex PCR; TCRdb holds only in-frame clones, not every one. D and trimming were read from the DNA, whereas the V and J calls and clone size are those reported in that table. The sample has over 200,000 clones; more than 80% are singletons. This CDR3 is 15 amino acids long. The junction had 3 bases not matched to a gene; V was cut back by 0 bases and J by 5 bases. Germline assignment: CDR1 ENHRY and CDR2 SYGVKD. Cohorts were based on clinical histories the participants reported.

The source material was PBMCs or T cells enriched from blood (not recorded which). This chain connects TRBV10-3 to TRBJ1-2, with 10 bases that match TRBD1. This TCR derives from a man aged 55-75 years who had recovered from COVID-19. Here the CDR3 reads CAISESGTGDYGYTF. The CDR3 coding sequence is TGTGCCATCAGTGAGTCTGGGACAGGGGATTATGGCTACACCTTC.